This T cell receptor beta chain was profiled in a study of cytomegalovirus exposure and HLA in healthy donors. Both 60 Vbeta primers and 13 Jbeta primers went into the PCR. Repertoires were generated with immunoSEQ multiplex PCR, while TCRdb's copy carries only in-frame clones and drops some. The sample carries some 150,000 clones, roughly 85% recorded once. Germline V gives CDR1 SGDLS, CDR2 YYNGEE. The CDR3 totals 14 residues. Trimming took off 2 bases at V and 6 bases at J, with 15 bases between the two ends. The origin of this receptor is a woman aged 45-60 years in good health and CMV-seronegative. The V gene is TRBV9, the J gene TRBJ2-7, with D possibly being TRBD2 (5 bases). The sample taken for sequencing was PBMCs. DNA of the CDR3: TGTGCCAGCAGCGTCACGAGCCCAAGCGGCGAGCAGTACTTC. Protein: CASSVTSPSGEQYF.